Below, 10 T cell receptor beta chains from the same sample are listed, as sequenced in a study of blood T cell repertoires in COVID-19. The data were produced by immunoSEQ multiplex PCR, yet TCRdb's version contains in-frame clones alone and is incomplete. This table has about 200,000 clones, 80% to 90% appearing once. Sequenced input: peripheral blood. The receptors were gathered from a woman aged 80 or over with acute or convalescent COVID-19.

The chain joins TRBV6-5 to TRBJ1-2, with TRBD1 matching 8 bases. The CDR3 covers 13 residues. After removal of 5 bases from V and 2 bases from J, the junction contained 1 base not matched to a gene. Germline V CDR1 and CDR2: MNHEY, SVGAGI. CDR3 bases: TGTGCCAGCAGTCGGACAGGGAACTATGGCTACACCTTC. This codes for CASSRTGNYGYTF.

The CDR3 is CASSSPGSGGYTF. The CDR3 DNA reads TGTGCCAGCAGTTCTCCGGGAAGCGGAGGCTACACCTTC. J is TRBJ1-2 and V is TRBV12-3 or TRBV12-4; D not resolved. V was shortened by 4 bases and J by 8 bases, with 14 bases between the two germline ends. The CDR3 covers 13 residues.

This clone showed up just once. This chain joins TRBV18 and TRBJ2-3; TRBD1 aligns across 8 bases. CDR3 size: 14 residues. The junction had 7 bases not matched to a gene; V was cut back by 8 bases and J by 3 bases. Germline CDR1 is KGHSH and CDR2 is LQKENI. CDR3 bases: TGTGCCAGCCGACTGACAGGGGTGACAGATACGCAGTATTTT. It encodes CASRLTGVTDTQYF.

V is TRBV4-1 and J is TRBJ1-1; 9 bases fit TRBD1. Trimming at V came to 4 bases and at J to 3 bases, leaving 3 bases not matched to a gene. CDR1 is MGHRA and CDR2 is YSYEKL in the germline V gene. The CDR3 length is 14 residues. The CDR3 reads CASSRDRAYTEAFF. In DNA form, the CDR3 reads TGCGCCAGCAGCCGGGACAGGGCCTACACTGAAGCTTTCTTT.

This chain joins TRBV6-2 or TRBV6-3 and TRBJ2-3, with TRBD2 matching over 9 bases. Per germline, CDR1 MNHEY and CDR2 SVGEGT. This CDR3 spans 16 amino acids. V shed 2 bases, J shed 4 bases, and the junction held 7 bases outside the gene matches. CDR3 DNA: TGTGCCAGCAGTTACCTAGCGGGGCTTGCCGCAGATACGCAGTATTTT. Amino acids: CASSYLAGLAADTQYF.

The rearrangement joins TRBV7-8 to TRBJ1-1, with D possibly TRBD1 on 6 matching bases. V was shortened by 6 bases and J by 0 bases, with 14 bases between the two germline ends. The CDR3 runs 15 residues. Germline CDR1 reads SGHVS; CDR2 reads FQNEAQ. In DNA form, the CDR3 reads TGTGCCAGCAGACGACTTCAGGGGATGAACACTGAAGCTTTCTTT. Its translation: CASRRLQGMNTEAFF.

The gene calls are TRBV6-2 or TRBV6-3 and TRBJ2-7; TRBD2 matches at 7 bases. This CDR3 region has 15 residues. Germline V gene lookup returns CDR1 MNHEY and CDR2 SVGEGT. Losses at the gene ends were 5 bases for V and 3 bases for J; bases not matched to a gene: 10. In DNA form, the CDR3 reads TGTGCCAGCAGTACTCGGGCTAGCGGACGCTACGAGCAGTACTTC. Protein product: CASSTRASGRYEQYF.

CDR3 sequence reads: CAWSVSHNYGYTF. The CDR3 DNA follows: TGTGCCTGGAGTGTAAGCCACAACTATGGCTACACCTTC. The chain has TRBV30 and TRBJ1-2, with D uncertain. This CDR3 has 13 residues. The germline V gene encodes CDR1 GTSNPN and CDR2 SVGIG (reference sequence). Deletions cut 0 bases from V and 2 bases from J, with 7 bases between.

This clone has more than one count but fewer than ten. The J gene is TRBJ2-5, the V gene TRBV7-9; maybe TRBD1 (6 bases). Germline loops: CDR1 SEHNR, CDR2 FQNEAQ (reference sequence). The germline V and J ends were trimmed by 5 bases and 4 bases, with 14 bases remaining between them. This CDR3 is built from 14 residues. CDR3 bases: TGTGCCAGCAGCGTTCAGGGGAAGGGAGAGACCCAGTACTTC. Translation gives CASSVQGKGETQYF.

As to this clone: Within the sample, other DNA sequences also encode this same CDR3. V is TRBV7-8 and J is TRBJ1-1; possibly TRBD1 for D (6 bases). Per germline, CDR1 SGHVS and CDR2 FQNEAQ. This CDR3 spans 15 amino acids. Between the trimmed V and J ends, which lost 1 base and 1 base, there was a span of 10 bases. The CDR3 region has the DNA TGTGCCAGCAGCTTAGTCAGGACAGAGAACACTGAAGCTTTCTTT. Its translation is CASSLVRTENTEAFF.